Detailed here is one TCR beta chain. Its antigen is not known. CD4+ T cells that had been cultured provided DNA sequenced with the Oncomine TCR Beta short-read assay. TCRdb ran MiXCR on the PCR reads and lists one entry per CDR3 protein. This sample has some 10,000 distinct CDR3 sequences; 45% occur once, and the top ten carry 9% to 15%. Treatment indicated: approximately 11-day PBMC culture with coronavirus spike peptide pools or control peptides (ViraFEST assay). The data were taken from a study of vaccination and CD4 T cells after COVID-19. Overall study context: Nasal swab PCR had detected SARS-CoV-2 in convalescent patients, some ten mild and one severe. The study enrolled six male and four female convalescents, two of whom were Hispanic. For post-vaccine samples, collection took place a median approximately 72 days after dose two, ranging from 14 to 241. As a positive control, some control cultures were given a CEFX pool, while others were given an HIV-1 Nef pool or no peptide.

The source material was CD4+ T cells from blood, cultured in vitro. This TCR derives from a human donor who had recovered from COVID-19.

DNA for the CDR3: TGTGCCAGTACCTCGTTTAGAGGTCTGAACACTGAAGCTTTCTTT. The encoded protein is CASTSFRGLNTEAFF. The chain uses TRBV19 and TRBJ1-1; no clear D gene. There are 15 residues in the CDR3. Germline V lookup: CDR1 LNHDA, CDR2 SQIVND (reference sequence). V was shortened by 7 bases and J by 0 bases, with 15 bases between the two germline ends.